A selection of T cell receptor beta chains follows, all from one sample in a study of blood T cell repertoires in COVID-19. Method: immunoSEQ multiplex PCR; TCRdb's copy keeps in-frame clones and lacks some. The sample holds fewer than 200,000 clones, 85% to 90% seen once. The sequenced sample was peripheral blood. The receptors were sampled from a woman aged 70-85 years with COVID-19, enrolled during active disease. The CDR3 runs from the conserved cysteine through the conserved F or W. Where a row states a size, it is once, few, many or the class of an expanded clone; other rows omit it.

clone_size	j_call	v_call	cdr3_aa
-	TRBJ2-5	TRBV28	CASSFWGTGPQETQYF
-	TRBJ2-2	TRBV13	CASSLSLTPNTGELFF
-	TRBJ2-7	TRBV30	CAWSPGSYEQYF
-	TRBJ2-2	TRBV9	CASSVGLADTGELFF
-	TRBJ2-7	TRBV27	CASRPRRGSYEQYF
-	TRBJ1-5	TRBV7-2	CASSLGTGGGQPQHF
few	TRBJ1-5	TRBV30	CAWADRGLQPQHF
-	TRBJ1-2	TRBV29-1	CSVHPGHLYGYTF
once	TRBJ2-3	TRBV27	CASSPGQHTDTQYF
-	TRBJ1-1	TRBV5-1	CASSLSVSWANTEAFF
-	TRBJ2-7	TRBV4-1	CASSQDHNYEQYF
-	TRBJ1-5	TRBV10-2	CASSDRANQPQHF
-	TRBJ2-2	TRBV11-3	CASSLHPGTGNTGELFF
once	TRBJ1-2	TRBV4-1	CASSQVGQPYGYTF
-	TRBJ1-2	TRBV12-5	CASGFVKGGGYTF
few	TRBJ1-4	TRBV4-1	CASSLRQTNEKLFF
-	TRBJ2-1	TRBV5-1	CASSQTGAYNNEQFF
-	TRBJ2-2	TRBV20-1	CSASGTGELFF
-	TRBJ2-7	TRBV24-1	CATSDPRDRVPYEQYF
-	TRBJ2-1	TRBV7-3	CASSLTGAAHYNEQFF
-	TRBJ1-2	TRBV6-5	CASTQDRIGGYTF